Listed below are T cell receptor beta chains from one sample, sequenced in a study of neurological immune-mediated disorders. TCRdb reprocessed the 5' RACE reads with MiXCR, giving one entry per CDR3 protein. The sample has around 65,000 distinct CDR3 sequences, about 5% seen once; the top ten hold about 5%. Source material: PBMCs. Source of these receptors: a human donor with multiple sclerosis. The donor label of this sample is uncertain. Both conserved end residues are part of each CDR3. A D gene is named only where the DNA matches it firmly. Clone size is shown for a subset of rows, as once, few, many or a class of expanded clone.

TRBD2	many	TRBJ2-3	TRBV7-2	14	CASSRTSGTDTQYF	TGTGCCAGCAGCCGGACTAGCGGCACAGATACGCAGTATTTT
NA	many	TRBJ2-7	TRBV20-1	14	CSARGRGMGIGQYF	TGCAGTGCTAGGGGCCGGGGGATGGGGATTGGACAGTACTTC
NA	many	TRBJ1-4	TRBV4-1	16	CASSQDPTVPNEKLFF	TGCGCCAGCAGCCAGGATCCGACAGTACCCAATGAAAAACTGTTTTTT
NA	many	TRBJ2-3	TRBV12-3/TRBV12-4	16	CASSSTGHKDTDTQYF	TGTGCCAGCAGTTCCACGGGACATAAGGACACAGATACGCAGTATTTT
TRBD1	few	TRBJ2-3	TRBV5-1	18	CASSLVGFLDRGPDTQYF	TGCGCCAGCAGCTTGGTAGGCTTTTTGGACAGGGGGCCAGATACGCAGTATTTT
NA	many	TRBJ1-1	TRBV5-1	14	CASSLQNTNTEAFF	TGCGCCAGCAGCCTCCAGAATACTAACACTGAAGCTTTCTTT
NA	many	TRBJ2-1	TRBV5-1	12	CASSQIFNEQFF	TGCGCCAGCAGCCAGATTTTTAATGAGCAGTTCTTC
TRBD2	many	TRBJ2-3	TRBV5-1	16	CASSPGTSGSTDTQYF	TGCGCCAGCAGCCCCGGGACTAGCGGAAGCACAGATACGCAGTATTTT
TRBD2	NA	TRBJ2-3	TRBV9	17	CASSVKASGGSTDTQYF	TGTGCCAGCAGCGTAAAGGCTAGCGGGGGTAGCACAGATACACAGTATTTT
TRBD1	many	TRBJ1-1	TRBV6-4	14	CASSLTGESTEAFF	TGTGCCAGCAGTCTGACAGGGGAGAGCACTGAAGCTTTCTTT
NA	many	TRBJ2-7	TRBV29-1	14	CSVESSPGSYEQYF	TGCAGCGTTGAATCCTCGCCAGGAAGCTACGAGCAGTACTTC
NA	many	TRBJ2-1	TRBV9	15	CASSLEGGTGDEQFF	TGTGCCAGCAGTCTAGAAGGGGGCACGGGGGATGAGCAGTTCTTC
NA	many	TRBJ1-2	TRBV7-2	15	CASSSGRALGYGYTF	TGTGCCAGCAGCTCAGGAAGGGCCCTTGGGTATGGCTACACCTTC
NA	many	TRBJ2-1	TRBV12-3/TRBV12-4	14	CASSFFANLGEQFF	TGTGCCAGCAGTTTTTTCGCAAATTTGGGTGAGCAGTTCTTC
NA	many	TRBJ2-1	TRBV5-1	12	CASRRQNNEQFF	TGCGCCAGCAGGAGGCAGAACAATGAGCAGTTCTTC
NA	many	TRBJ2-7	TRBV5-1	14	CASSSRDTSYEQYF	TGCGCCAGCAGCTCGCGCGACACTTCCTACGAGCAGTACTTC
TRBD1	many	TRBJ1-1	TRBV5-1	14	CASSTQGAALEAFF	TGCGCCAGCAGCACTCAGGGGGCGGCTCTCGAAGCTTTCTTT
NA	few	TRBJ1-2	TRBV24-1	14	CATSDLWSSYGYTF	TGTGCCACCAGTGATTTGTGGTCCAGCTATGGCTACACCTTC
TRBD1	NA	TRBJ1-2	TRBV7-2	14	CASSLADRGPGYTF	TGTGCCAGCAGCTTAGCCGACAGGGGGCCCGGCTACACCTTC
TRBD1	many	TRBJ1-2	TRBV6-2/TRBV6-3	16	CASSEALQGRGYGYTF	TGTGCCAGCAGTGAAGCCCTACAGGGGCGCGGCTATGGCTACACCTTC
NA	many	TRBJ2-5	TRBV14	15	CASSQGSKGRETQYF	TGTGCCAGCAGCCAAGGCTCAAAAGGACGAGAGACCCAGTACTTC
NA	few	TRBJ2-2	TRBV5-1	15	CASSPQGRNTGELFF	TGCGCCAGCAGTCCACAGGGCCGGAACACCGGGGAGCTGTTTTTT
NA	many	TRBJ1-4	TRBV29-1	13	CSVRTDANEKLFF	TGCAGCGTGCGGACGGATGCCAATGAAAAACTGTTTTTT
NA	many	TRBJ2-1	TRBV5-1	14	CASSPGGSYNEQFF	TGCGCCAGCAGTCCCGGGGGCTCCTACAATGAGCAGTTCTTC
TRBD2	many	TRBJ2-3	TRBV7-2	14	CASSLWGGTDTQYF	TGTGCCAGCAGCCTATGGGGGGGAACAGATACGCAGTATTTT
NA	many	TRBJ2-1	TRBV4-1	13	CASSQEAYNEQFF	TGCGCCAGCAGCCAAGAAGCCTACAATGAGCAGTTCTTC
NA	many	TRBJ1-3	TRBV5-1	13	CASSLVPDQSIYF	TGCGCCAGCAGCTTGGTTCCGGACCAGTCCATATATTTT
NA	many	TRBJ1-2	TRBV20-1	16	CSARRYGGRGALGYTF	TGCAGTGCGAGAAGGTATGGAGGCAGGGGAGCGCTTGGCTACACCTTC
NA	many	TRBJ1-2	TRBV10-3	14	CAIRPTGYNYGYTF	TGTGCCATCAGGCCGACAGGATATAACTATGGCTACACCTTC
NA	few	TRBJ1-5	TRBV5-6	15	CASSLGNRYNQPQHF	TGTGCCAGCAGCTTGGGCAACCGGTATAATCAGCCCCAGCATTTT
NA	many	TRBJ2-3	TRBV20-1	13	CSAPDAVIDTQYF	TGCAGTGCTCCGGACGCGGTCATCGATACGCAGTATTTT
NA	many	TRBJ2-1	TRBV7-9	12	CASSTQFNEQFF	TGTGCCAGCAGCACTCAATTCAATGAGCAGTTCTTC
NA	many	TRBJ1-6	TRBV11-2	16	CASSHPRSSYNSPLHF	TGTGCCAGCAGCCATCCTAGGAGCTCCTATAATTCACCCCTCCACTTT
TRBD1	few	TRBJ1-1	TRBV19	13	CASSDRGDTEAFF	TGTGCCAGTAGTGACAGGGGGGACACTGAAGCTTTCTTT
NA	NA	TRBJ2-3	TRBV20-1	17	CSARGDGGLFSTDTQYF	TGCAGTGCTAGAGGCGACGGGGGCCTTTTTAGCACAGATACGCAGTATTTT
NA	many	TRBJ1-1	TRBV5-1	15	CASSSATGVYTEAFF	TGCGCCAGCAGCTCGGCGACAGGCGTATACACTGAAGCTTTCTTT
TRBD1	many	TRBJ1-2	TRBV5-1	14	CASSLLQGGYGYTF	TGCGCCAGCAGCTTGTTACAGGGGGGATATGGCTACACCTTC
TRBD1	many	TRBJ1-1	TRBV7-9	13	CASSIQGGTEAFF	TGTGCCAGCAGCATACAGGGGGGCACTGAAGCTTTCTTT
NA	many	TRBJ2-4	TRBV18	15	CASSRDSLAKNIQYF	TGTGCCAGCTCGCGGGACAGCCTAGCCAAAAACATTCAGTACTTC
NA	many	TRBJ2-2	TRBV29-1	20	CSVCPLRLGTSFGNTGELFF	TGCAGCGTATGTCCCCTTCGGTTGGGTACCTCATTTGGGAACACCGGGGAGCTGTTTTTT
NA	many	TRBJ1-1	TRBV5-1	14	CASSVTPTDTEAFF	TGCGCCAGCAGCGTTACACCGACGGACACTGAAGCTTTCTTT
TRBD1	many	TRBJ1-5	TRBV28	17	CASSPITGGNSNQPQHF	TGTGCCAGCAGTCCCATTACAGGGGGCAATAGCAATCAGCCCCAGCATTTT
TRBD2	many	TRBJ2-1	TRBV5-1	18	CASSGSPPGAGGNNEQFF	TGCGCCAGCAGTGGAAGTCCCCCCGGAGCGGGGGGCAACAATGAGCAGTTCTTC
NA	many	TRBJ1-1	TRBV6-6	14	CASSRGAGNTEAFF	TGTGCCAGCAGCCGGGGGGCAGGGAACACTGAAGCTTTCTTT
NA	many	TRBJ2-2	TRBV7-2	13	CASSAHFPGELFF	TGTGCCAGCAGCGCACACTTCCCCGGGGAGCTGTTTTTT
NA	NA	TRBJ2-3	TRBV7-2	12	CASRPYTDTQYF	TGTGCCAGCAGGCCTTACACAGATACGCAGTATTTT
NA	many	TRBJ2-5	TRBV4-1	13	CASSQRRGETQYF	TGCGCCAGCAGCCAACGTCGGGGGGAGACCCAGTACTTC
NA	many	TRBJ2-7	TRBV5-1	13	CASSLEPADEQYF	TGCGCCAGCAGCTTGGAACCTGCCGACGAGCAGTACTTC
NA	many	TRBJ2-7	TRBV12-3/TRBV12-4	13	CASNAGTAFEQYF	TGTGCCAGCAATGCCGGGACGGCCTTCGAGCAGTACTTC